These T cell receptor beta chains were read from a single sample in a study of T-cell memory formation after mild COVID-19. TCRdb re-derived calls from the 5' RACE reads in MiXCR, one entry per CDR3 protein. The sample lists roughly 200,000 distinct CDR3 sequences, about 18% occurring once. Sequencing was carried out using PBMCs or a T cell subset sorted from them (not recorded which). These receptors came from an adult woman who had mild COVID-19 (a few samples of this study predate the infection). Cell type and time point are not known. Both conserved end residues are part of each CDR3. Fields, in order: V gene, clone size, CDR3 length, D gene, J gene, CDR3 DNA, CDR3 protein. A D gene is named only where the DNA matches it firmly. The size of a clone is reported for some rows only, either as once, few or many, or as a class for expanded clones.

v_gene: TRBV7-2
abundance: -
len: 14
d_gene: -
j_gene: TRBJ1-1
CDR3nt: TGTGCCAGCAGCTTAGACGGGGGGTTCACTGAAGCTTTCTTT
CDR3aa: CASSLDGGFTEAFF

v_gene: TRBV12-3/TRBV12-4
abundance: -
len: 11
d_gene: -
j_gene: TRBJ1-3
CDR3nt: TGTGCCACCGACAGGGGAAACACCATATATTTT
CDR3aa: CATDRGNTIYF

v_gene: TRBV20-1
abundance: many
len: 15
d_gene: TRBD2
j_gene: TRBJ2-5
CDR3nt: TGCAGTGCTAGTGGGGGGACTAGCATCCGGGAGACCCAGTACTTC
CDR3aa: CSASGGTSIRETQYF

v_gene: TRBV29-1
abundance: -
len: 12
d_gene: -
j_gene: TRBJ2-7
CDR3nt: TGCAGCGCTAAGGACAGCACCTACGAGCAGTACTTC
CDR3aa: CSAKDSTYEQYF

v_gene: TRBV2
abundance: -
len: 14
d_gene: -
j_gene: TRBJ2-2
CDR3nt: TGTGCCAGCATAGTCGGCAGGAACACCGGGGAGCTGTTTTTT
CDR3aa: CASIVGRNTGELFF

v_gene: TRBV20-1
abundance: few
len: 13
d_gene: -
j_gene: TRBJ2-3
CDR3nt: TGCAGTGCTAGGGGAGATCCCACAGATACGCAGTATTTT
CDR3aa: CSARGDPTDTQYF

v_gene: TRBV24-1
abundance: few
len: 16
d_gene: TRBD2
j_gene: TRBJ2-1
CDR3nt: TGTGCCACCAGTGTCCCCGGGACTAGCGGATACAATGAGCAGTTCTTC
CDR3aa: CATSVPGTSGYNEQFF

v_gene: TRBV11-2
abundance: few
len: 14
d_gene: -
j_gene: TRBJ2-7
CDR3nt: TGTGCCAGCAGCTTAGGTCTAAACCTCTACGAGCAGTACTTC
CDR3aa: CASSLGLNLYEQYF

v_gene: TRBV7-9
abundance: -
len: 14
d_gene: TRBD2
j_gene: TRBJ2-5
CDR3nt: TGTGCCAGCTTTATAGCGGGAGGTCAAGAGACCCAGTACTTC
CDR3aa: CASFIAGGQETQYF

v_gene: TRBV6-2/TRBV6-3
abundance: few
len: 17
d_gene: TRBD1
j_gene: TRBJ2-2
CDR3nt: TGTGCCAGCAACAGACACGGGACAGGGGGCAGGACCGGGGAGCTGTTTTTT
CDR3aa: CASNRHGTGGRTGELFF

v_gene: TRBV7-6
abundance: few
len: 13
d_gene: TRBD2
j_gene: TRBJ2-1
CDR3nt: TGTGCCAGCAGCTTAATAGCGGGAGGTGAGCAGTTCTTC
CDR3aa: CASSLIAGGEQFF